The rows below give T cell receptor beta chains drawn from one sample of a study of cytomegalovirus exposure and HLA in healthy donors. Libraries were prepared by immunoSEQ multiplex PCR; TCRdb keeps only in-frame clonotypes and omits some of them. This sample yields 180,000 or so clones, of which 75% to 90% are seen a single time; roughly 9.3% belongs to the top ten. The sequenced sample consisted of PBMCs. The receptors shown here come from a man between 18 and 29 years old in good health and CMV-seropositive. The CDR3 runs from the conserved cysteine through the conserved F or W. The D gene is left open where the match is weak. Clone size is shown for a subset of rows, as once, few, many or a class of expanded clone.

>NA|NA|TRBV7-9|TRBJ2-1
TGTTCCAGCAGGTTCAGTTTAGCTGAGCAGTTCTTC
CSSRFSLAEQFF
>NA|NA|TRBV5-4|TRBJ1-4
TGTGCCAGCAGCTTGGACCCCGGGGAAAGTGAAAAACTGTTTTTT
CASSLDPGESEKLFF
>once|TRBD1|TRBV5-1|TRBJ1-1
TGCGCCAGCCCAACAGACAGGGGGGGGGACACTGAAGCTTTCTTT
CASPTDRGGDTEAFF
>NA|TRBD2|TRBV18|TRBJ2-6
TGTGCCAGCTCACCACGGATCCGAGCGGGACGAACTTTTGCGGCCAACGTCCTGACTTTC
CASSPRIRAGRTFAANVLTF
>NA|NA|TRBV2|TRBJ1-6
TGTGCCAGCAGTGTTGGGGCTCGGTCACCCCTCCACTTT
CASSVGARSPLHF
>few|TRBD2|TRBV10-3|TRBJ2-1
TGTGCCACCCATCGCGGGGGGGCCAATGAGCAGTTCTTC
CATHRGGANEQFF
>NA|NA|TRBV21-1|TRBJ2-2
TGTGCCAGCAGCAGCCAGGAGAACACCGGGGAGCTGTTTTTT
CASSSQENTGELFF
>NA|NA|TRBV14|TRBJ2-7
TGTGCCAGCAGCCCGTCTCCTTTTAGTTACTCCTACGAGCAGTACTTC
CASSPSPFSYSYEQYF
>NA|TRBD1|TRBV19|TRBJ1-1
TGTGCCAGTAGTATAGAGGCAGGGGGCATGAACACTGAAGCTTTCTTT
CASSIEAGGMNTEAFF
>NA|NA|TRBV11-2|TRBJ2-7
TGTGCCAGCAGCTGGGCTCAGGGTGGACATTACGAGCAGTACTTC
CASSWAQGGHYEQYF
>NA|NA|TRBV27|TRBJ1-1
TGTGCCAGCAGTTTACCACCCATCGGGGGGGTATTCACTGAAGCTTTCTTT
CASSLPPIGGVFTEAFF
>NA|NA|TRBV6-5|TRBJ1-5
TGTGCCAGCAGTTTCTTTGCAGGTCAGCCCCAGCATTTT
CASSFFAGQPQHF
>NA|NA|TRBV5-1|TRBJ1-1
TGCGCCAGCAGCTTGAGCAGGGGCAGTCTATTCACTGAAGCTTTCTTT
CASSLSRGSLFTEAFF
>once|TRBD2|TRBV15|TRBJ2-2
TGTGCCACCAGCAGATCTCTAAGGACTAGCGGGCCCGCGAACACCGGGGAGCTGTTTTTT
CATSRSLRTSGPANTGELFF
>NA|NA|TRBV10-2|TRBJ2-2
TGCGCCAGCAGCGTGACAAACACCGGGGAGCTGTTTTTT
CASSVTNTGELFF
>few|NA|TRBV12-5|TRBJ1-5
TGTGCTAGTGGTTTGGACCCTAGCCAGCCCCAGCATTTT
CASGLDPSQPQHF
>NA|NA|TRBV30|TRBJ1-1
TGTGCCTGGAGTGTACTCGTGAACACTGAAGCTTTCTTT
CAWSVLVNTEAFF
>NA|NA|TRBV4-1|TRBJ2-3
TGCGCCAGCAGCCAGGTAACCGGGACAGATACGCAGTATTTT
CASSQVTGTDTQYF
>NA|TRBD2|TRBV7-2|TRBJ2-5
TGTGCCAGCAGCTCCGTGACGGGGGGGCTTGGGGAGACCCAGTACTTC
CASSSVTGGLGETQYF
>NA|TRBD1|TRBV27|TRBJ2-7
TGTGCCAGCAGAACAGGGGGGCACGAGCAGTACTTC
CASRTGGHEQYF
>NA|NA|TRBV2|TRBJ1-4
TGTGCCAGCAGTGGGACATTCAATAATGAAAAACTGTTTTTT
CASSGTFNNEKLFF
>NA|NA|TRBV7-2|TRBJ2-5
TGTGCCAGCAGCTTAGGCCCACAGGAGACCCAGTACTTC
CASSLGPQETQYF
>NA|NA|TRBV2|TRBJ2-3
TGTGCCAGCAGTCCTCAGGCAGATACGCAGTATTTT
CASSPQADTQYF
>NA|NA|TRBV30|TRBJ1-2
TGTGCCTGGAGTGCGGCAGGTGCCTATGGCTACACCTTC
CAWSAAGAYGYTF
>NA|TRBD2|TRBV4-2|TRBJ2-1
TGTGCCAGCAGCCAAGTAGCGGGGGGGCTTAATGAGCAGTTCTTC
CASSQVAGGLNEQFF
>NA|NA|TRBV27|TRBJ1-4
TGTGCCAGCAGTTTACACCCAGGGTTGGGGTGGGAAAAACTGTTTTTT
CASSLHPGLGWEKLFF
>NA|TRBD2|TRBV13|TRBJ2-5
TGTGCCAGCAGCTTAGAGGGACTAGCGGACCAAGAGACCCAGTACTTC
CASSLEGLADQETQYF
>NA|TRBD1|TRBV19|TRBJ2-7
TGTGCCAGTAGTCACAGGGGGATGGGGGAGCAGTACTTC
CASSHRGMGEQYF
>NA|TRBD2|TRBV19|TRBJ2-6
TGTGCCAGTAGTCTACTAGCGGGGGAATCTGGGGCCAACGTCCTGACTTTC
CASSLLAGESGANVLTF
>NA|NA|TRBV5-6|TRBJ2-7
TGTGCCAGCAGGGGCAGTTACTCCTACGAGCAGTACTTC
CASRGSYSYEQYF
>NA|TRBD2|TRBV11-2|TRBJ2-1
TGTGCCAGCAGCTCCGGGACTAGCGGGGCCAATGAGCAGTTCTTC
CASSSGTSGANEQFF
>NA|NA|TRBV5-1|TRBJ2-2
TGCGCCAGCAGCCCGGGACAGAACACCGGGGAGCTGTTTTTT
CASSPGQNTGELFF
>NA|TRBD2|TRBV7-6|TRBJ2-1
TGTGCCAGCAGCTTAGAACTAGCGGGCCACCCCGGCGAGCAGTTCTTC
CASSLELAGHPGEQFF
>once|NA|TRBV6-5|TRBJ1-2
TGTGCCAGCAGTGAAGTTTTGGGGGCGAATGGCTACACCTTC
CASSEVLGANGYTF
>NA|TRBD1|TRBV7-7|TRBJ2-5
TGTGCTAGCAGCCTATTAAGGGACAGCGAAGAGACCCAGTACTTC
CASSLLRDSEETQYF
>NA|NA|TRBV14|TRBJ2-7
TGTGCCAGCAGCCACCGGGGAACCTACGAGCAGTACTTC
CASSHRGTYEQYF
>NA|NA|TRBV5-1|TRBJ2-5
TGCGCCAGCAGCTTGGGGACAGAAGAGACCCAGTACTTC
CASSLGTEETQYF